Listed here are 17 T cell receptor beta chains from one sample, sequenced in a study of OX40 agonist ivuxolimab in advanced cancers. Clones were read by immunoSEQ multiplex PCR, and TCRdb kept only the in-frame ones, dropping some. The table records tens of thousands of clones, around 80% of them present only once. The sequenced sample was CD4+ or CD8+ T cells sorted from blood, obtained in a trial of the OX40 agonist ivuxolimab. Receptors were obtained from an adult with an advanced solid tumor such as melanoma, head and neck, liver or kidney cancer.

The chain combines TRBV29-1 with TRBJ2-2; 11 positions match TRBD2. Unmatched junction bases numbered 5, after V lost 6 bases and J lost 5 bases. The CDR3 spans 14 residues. Germline values: CDR1 SQVTM, CDR2 ANQGSEA. Written as DNA, the CDR3 is TGCAGCGTCCGAGCTAGCGGGAGGACCGGGGAGCTGTTTTTT. Its translation: CSVRASGRTGELFF.

The gene calls are TRBV7-9 and TRBJ2-3; D is ambiguous. Looked up from germline, CDR1 is SEHNR and CDR2 is FQNEAQ (reference sequence). CDR3 size: 16 residues. Trimming pared 0 bases from V and 6 bases from J, leaving 16 bases between. The CDR3 sequence is CASSLAIGQDGDTQYF. The CDR3 region has the DNA TGTGCCAGCAGCTTAGCGATCGGGCAGGATGGGGATACGCAGTATTTT.

The J gene is TRBJ2-1, the V gene TRBV7-2; 8 nucleotides match TRBD1. The V gene end was trimmed by 2 bases and the J gene end by 5 bases; junction bases not matched to a gene: 5. This CDR3 region has 15 residues. Germline V gives CDR1 SGHTA, CDR2 FQGNSA. This CDR3 is CASSLRQGINNEQFF. Here the CDR3 DNA reads TGTGCCAGCAGCTTACGACAGGGGATCAACAATGAGCAGTTCTTC.

The chain is built from TRBV13 and TRBJ2-7; 8 bases align to TRBD2. CDR1 PRHDT and CDR2 FYEKMQ come from the germline V gene (reference sequence). Losses at the gene ends were 1 base for V and 2 bases for J; bases not matched to a gene: 4. The CDR3 spans 15 residues. The CDR3 reads CASSLVGRAPYEQYF. CDR3 DNA sequence: TGTGCCAGCAGCTTAGTCGGGAGGGCCCCCTACGAGCAGTACTTC.

This chain connects TRBV6-6 to TRBJ2-6, with 7 bases aligning to TRBD1. The CDR3 has 14 amino acids. From germline, CDR1 is MNHNY and CDR2 SVGAGI (reference sequence). The junction had 3 bases not matched to a gene; V was cut back by 6 bases and J by 4 bases. The CDR3 DNA follows: TGTGCCAGCAGGAGGGGGCCAGGGGCCAACGTCCTGACTTTC. Protein: CASRRGPGANVLTF.

This sequence joins TRBV5-1 and TRBJ2-1; D perhaps matches TRBD2 (5 bases). The germline CDR1 and CDR2 sequences are SGHRS and YFSETQ. The CDR3 covers 15 residues. The CDR3, as DNA: TGCGCTAGCGCATTATCGGATGTCTCCTACAATGAGCAGTTCTTC. Amino acids: CASALSDVSYNEQFF.

The genes are TRBV7-2 and TRBJ2-3, with 7 bases fitting TRBD2. Germline V lookup: CDR1 SGHTA, CDR2 FQGNSA. The CDR3 runs to 16 residues. V was pared by 5 bases and J by 3 bases, with 11 bases of the junction left unmatched. The CDR3 DNA reads as TGTGCCAGCAGCCCCCGTTTTGGGGAGGGAACAGATACGCAGTATTTT. Translation gives CASSPRFGEGTDTQYF.

The V and J genes are TRBV7-2 and TRBJ1-5; 9 nucleotides match TRBD1. Losses at the gene ends were 0 bases for V and 5 bases for J; bases not matched to a gene: 5. CDR1 and CDR2 from the germline V gene are SGHTA and FQGNSA. There are 16 residues in the CDR3. The chain's CDR3 is CASSLALDRGYQPQHF. The CDR3 nucleotides are TGTGCCAGCAGCTTAGCCCTGGACAGGGGATATCAGCCCCAGCATTTT.

This sequence joins TRBV4-2 and TRBJ2-5; 9 bases fit TRBD2. The tail of the sequence fits TRBJ2-7 better, so the J call may be wrong. The CDR3 has 14 amino acids. The germline V gene encodes CDR1 LGHNA and CDR2 YNFKEQ. CDR3 nucleotide sequence: TGTGCCAGCAGCCCAGCGACTAGCGGATACGAGCAGTACTTC. Protein product: CASSPATSGYEQYF.

This sequence joins TRBV7-2 and TRBJ2-5, with D unclear. CDR1 and CDR2 from the germline V gene are SGHTA and FQGNSA. The CDR3 runs 14 residues. V was shortened by 1 base and J by 5 bases, with 11 bases between the two germline ends. CDR3 coding DNA: TGTGCCAGCAGCTTAGACCGAGGACGGGAGACCCAGTACTTC. This gives the protein CASSLDRGRETQYF.

The rearrangement links TRBV5-1 to TRBJ1-1; D ambiguous. Germline-derived CDR1 and CDR2 are SGHRS and YFSETQ. The CDR3 is 17 amino acids. Trimming pared 3 bases from V and 0 bases from J, leaving 18 bases between. CDR3: CASSSYSGDPMNTEAFF. CDR3 bases: TGCGCCAGCAGCTCCTACTCGGGAGACCCAATGAACACTGAAGCTTTCTTT.

This sequence joins TRBV7-9 and TRBJ1-2; D not resolved. V was trimmed by 5 bases and J by 8 bases, leaving 12 bases between them. The CDR3 totals 12 residues. Per germline, CDR1 SEHNR and CDR2 FQNEAQ (reference sequence). CDR3 bases: TGTGCCAGCAGCCCTAGCTTGGGGGGCTACACCTTC. Translating gives CASSPSLGGYTF.

The chain combines TRBV28 with TRBJ2-7; TRBD1 is a possible D gene (7 bases). Deletions cut 4 bases from V and 4 bases from J, with 20 bases between. The CDR3 is made up of 16 amino acids. Germline-derived CDR1 and CDR2 are MDHEN and SYDVKM. The CDR3 DNA is TGTGCCAGCAGTTCCGACAGGGACTCTAGAGGGTACGAGCAGTACTTC. It translates to CASSSDRDSRGYEQYF.

For this clone: The same CDR3 can be traced to other DNA sequences in this sample. This chain links TRBV18 with TRBJ1-2, with D uncertain. CDR1 is KGHSH, CDR2 LQKENI, per germline. The CDR3 runs 11 residues. Trimming pared 5 bases from V and 5 bases from J, leaving 6 bases between. The DNA for the CDR3 is TGTGCCAGCTCAGAGAGTTATGGCTACACCTTC. This encodes CASSESYGYTF.

This chain joins TRBV10-3 and TRBJ2-7; D is perhaps TRBD1 (6 bases). This CDR3 has 16 residues. The germline V gene has CDR1 ENHRY and CDR2 SYGVKD. Trimming stripped 4 bases from V and 0 bases from J, with 16 bases between. The DNA for the CDR3 is TGTGCCATCAGTGTGGACAGCACCATCAGCTCCTACGAGCAGTACTTC. It codes for CAISVDSTISSYEQYF.

The genes are TRBV6-6 and TRBJ2-2; D unresolved. The CDR3 is 14 amino acids. Trimming cost V 8 bases and J 2 bases, with 12 bases left between them. Germline values: CDR1 MNHNY, CDR2 SVGAGI (reference sequence). The CDR3 sequence: CASHLLGNTGELFF. DNA for the CDR3: TGTGCCAGCCATCTACTGGGAAACACCGGGGAGCTGTTTTTT.

This chain joins TRBV2 and TRBJ1-5, with D unclear. Germline V gene lookup returns CDR1 SNHLY and CDR2 FYNNEI. Trimming pared 3 bases from V and 7 bases from J, leaving 10 bases between. The CDR3 spans 13 residues. In nucleotides, the CDR3 is TGTGCCAGCAGTGAGCACTTTGGCCAGCCCCAGCATTTT. Translated: CASSEHFGQPQHF.